The sample holds many counts of the clone carrying this T cell receptor beta chain. The antigen is unknown. CD4+CD45RO+CD25- cells were isolated as memory CD4+ T cells. This CDR3 comprises 19 residues. Study-level results: Tumor memory CD4+ T cell TCR gene usage clustered with blood and lymph node memory CD4+ cells and lymph node naive CD4+ cells. The larger cohort examined one V-J beta rearrangement, not whole repertoires.

Semi-nested PCR with Nested Universal Primer A followed constant-region reverse priming of full-length variable regions. TCRdb re-called the 5' RACE reads with MiXCR, one entry per CDR3 protein. The data show about 43,000 distinct CDR3 sequences, 25% to 35% seen once. The rearrangement joins TRBV21-1 to TRBJ2-1; whether TRBD2, the table's D call, matches the DNA was not checked. TRBV21-1 is a pseudogene locus. What was sequenced was memory CD4+ T cells sorted from a lymph node. Stated subset: memory CD4+ T cells, CD4+CD45RO+CD25-. This TCR was recovered from a female donor with breast cancer. The CDR3 nucleotides are TGTGCCAGCAGCAAGGGGAAGACTAGCGGAAGACCCTCCTACAATGAGCAGTTCTTC. Protein sequence: CASSKGKTSGRPSYNEQFF.